These T cell receptor beta chains were read from a single sample in a study of response to subunit inactivated influenza vaccine. Each CDR3 protein is one row after TCRdb ran MiXCR on the RT-PCR reads. Altogether about 780,000 distinct CDR3 sequences are present, approximately 18% being singletons, with the ten largest covering 11%. The input for sequencing was PBMCs from blood, taken around 5 days after vaccination. The receptor source for this set is a man aged 45-65 years who received an inactivated influenza vaccine. CDR3s include the opening cysteine and the closing phenylalanine or tryptophan. A D gene is named only where the DNA matches it firmly. Where a row states a size, it is once, few, many or the class of an expanded clone; other rows omit it.

>TRBD1|TRBV6-8|-|TRBJ2-7
TGTGCCAGCAGTTATTTCTTCGGGACAGGGTTCTTCTACGAGCAGTACTTC
CASSYFFGTGFFYEQYF
>-|TRBV5-1|few|TRBJ1-5
TGCGCCAGCAGTCGGGACGGGGGGAATCAGCCCCAGCATTTT
CASSRDGGNQPQHF
>TRBD2|TRBV12-3/TRBV12-4|-|TRBJ2-5
TGTGCCAGCAGTTTAGCCACGCTAGCGGGGGGGCCGTGGCAAGAGACCCAGTACTTC
CASSLATLAGGPWQETQYF
>TRBD1|TRBV9|-|TRBJ2-2
TGTGCCAGCAGCGCGAGACAGGGGACCCACACCGGGGAGCTGTTTTTT
CASSARQGTHTGELFF
>-|TRBV3-1|-|TRBJ1-4
TGTGCCAGCAGCTCGGGGGGGGACAACAATGAAAAACTGTTTTTT
CASSSGGDNNEKLFF
>-|TRBV5-1|-|TRBJ2-1
TGCGCCAGCAGCTCTCTAATTTACAATGAGCAGTTCTTC
CASSSLIYNEQFF
>-|TRBV20-1|few|TRBJ1-4
TGCAGTGCACGCCATACAGGGAATGAAAAACTGTTTTTT
CSARHTGNEKLFF
>TRBD2|TRBV11-2|-|TRBJ2-1
TGTGCCAGCAGCTTAGCTAGCGGGATAGTGACCTACAATGAGCAGTTCTTC
CASSLASGIVTYNEQFF
>TRBD1|TRBV28|-|TRBJ1-5
TGTGCCAGCAGAAAGGACAGGGTGAGCCAGCCCCAGCATTTT
CASRKDRVSQPQHF
>-|TRBV11-2|-|TRBJ2-7
TGTGCCAGCAGCCGGGGACGAGGAGGGGGCTACTACGAGCAGTACTTC
CASSRGRGGGYYEQYF
>-|TRBV18|-|TRBJ2-6
TGTGCCAGCTCACCCCCGGGACAAACAGTCTCTGGGGCCAACGTCCTGACTTTC
CASSPPGQTVSGANVLTF
>-|TRBV20-1|few|TRBJ2-7
TGCAGTGCTAGAGACCTCCTACTAGTGGGCTACGAGCAGTACTTC
CSARDLLLVGYEQYF
>-|TRBV6-1|-|TRBJ2-5
TGTGCCAGCAGTGGCATACCGGGACGGAGCAAAGAGACCCAGTACTTC
CASSGIPGRSKETQYF
>TRBD2|TRBV7-9|many|TRBJ2-1
TGTGCCAGCAGCTCCAGCGGGGGTTCATACTACAATGAGCAGTTCTTC
CASSSSGGSYYNEQFF
>-|TRBV7-9|-|TRBJ2-1
TGTGCCAGCAGCTTAGCAACTTCGGCGGTTGATCAGTTCTTC
CASSLATSAVDQFF
>-|TRBV19|-|TRBJ1-2
TGTGCCAGCTCCCCGGTGATTAACTATGGCTACACCTTC
CASSPVINYGYTF
>-|TRBV15|-|TRBJ1-4
TGTGCCACCAGCAGAGACGTGGGAAAACTGTTTTTT
CATSRDVGKLFF
>-|TRBV6-1|few|TRBJ1-1
TGTGCCAGCAGTAAATCCCGGGACACTGAAGCTTTCTTT
CASSKSRDTEAFF
>TRBD1|TRBV7-7|few|TRBJ2-2
TGTGCTAGCAGCCCAGACAGGGGGCACGGGGAGCTGTTTTTT
CASSPDRGHGELFF
>-|TRBV11-2|-|TRBJ2-2
TGTGCCAGCAGCTTACAACCTTCGAACACCGGGGAGCTGTTTTTT
CASSLQPSNTGELFF
>TRBD2|TRBV6-1|few|TRBJ2-2
TGTGCCAGCAAAGCGGGAGGTGGGGACACCGGGGAGCTGTTTTTT
CASKAGGGDTGELFF